The clone carrying this T cell receptor (beta chain) was seen only a few times. Its antigen is not known. The sample belongs to a study of T cells in localized non-small cell lung cancer. Germline loops: CDR1 MNHGY, CDR2 SAAAGT. Trimming at V came to 10 bases and at J to 9 bases, leaving 18 bases not matched to a gene. CDR3 size: 16 residues. In each case, adjacent lung free of atypia was taken at least 2 cm from the tumor margin. The method was immunoSEQ multiplex PCR; TCRdb's version includes in-frame clones alone and lacks a portion of them. Among some 1,600 clones listed, around 20% were seen once. Study-wide results and caveats: Uninvolved adjacent lung showed the highest T cell clonality, exceeding tumor.

This receptor was taken from a male donor aged 60 or older with stage III squamous cell lung carcinoma. J is TRBJ2-1 and V is TRBV6-8, with 10 bases matching TRBD2. Sequences were derived from normal lung tissue next to the tumor, sampled before any cancer treatment. The CDR3: CAIRDSQSGGAGEQFF. The CDR3 nucleotides are TGTGCCATCAGGGACTCCCAGAGCGGGGGGGCTGGTGAGCAGTTCTTC.